A selection of T cell receptor beta chains follows, all from one sample in a study of cytomegalovirus exposure and HLA in healthy donors. Profiling relied on immunoSEQ multiplex PCR, and the TCRdb table lists in-frame clones only, not all of them. This table has about 140,000 clones, approximately 85% appearing once. Specimen: PBMCs. The receptors originated from a woman in her 30s in good health and CMV-seronegative. The CDR3 runs from the conserved cysteine through the conserved F or W. A D gene is named only where the DNA matches it firmly.

v_call d_call cdr3_aa
TRBV30 TRBD1 CAWSVLGQTTTTNEKLFF
TRBV4-1 NA CASSQDLTTTTYGYTF
TRBV12-5 TRBD1 CASGLVLDRDIYEQYF
TRBV29-1 NA CSAGYNEQFF
TRBV7-3 NA CASSLNPPDSAGTEAFF
TRBV2 NA CASSPLQQATNGYTF
TRBV2 NA CASSLYGYTF
TRBV19 NA CASSIMGSSYNSPLHF
TRBV6-1 NA CASSEGGTYLLVTYEQYF
TRBV6-5 NA CASSYLPGGSSYEQYF
TRBV6-5 NA CASSYSEGPYNSPLHF
TRBV29-1 NA CSVAVNYGYTF
TRBV5-1 NA CASSLSGRQLFGGELFF
TRBV18 NA CASSPSGTTEAFF
TRBV6-5 TRBD1 CASSYDRTGYEQFF
TRBV5-1 TRBD1 CASSLSGQGHGYTF
TRBV10-3 NA CAISEWGGSPLHF
TRBV10-3 NA CAISEGQGNTDTQYF
TRBV9 TRBD1 CASSPRQGGEAFF
TRBV18 NA CASSPSQGFDETQYF
TRBV9 NA CASSPRRQESGYTF
TRBV25-1 TRBD2 CASSGTSWGNEQFF
TRBV5-1 TRBD1 CASSSGQGGDGYTF
TRBV5-1 NA CASSLEGRGAFF
TRBV7-2 NA CASSLGGDLADTQYF
TRBV6-5 TRBD1 CASSYSDRGSEETQYF
TRBV4-1 TRBD1 CASSQERDRGQNNSPLHF
TRBV7-8 NA CASSPAGAFGYTF
TRBV7-2 NA CASSQTLVGNEQFF
TRBV4-3 NA CASSQFTGSRQPQHF
TRBV6-1 TRBD1 CASDTGTGGAEQYF
TRBV6-5 NA CASSAQGYEQYF
TRBV11-1 TRBD1 CASSLTETGLNEQFF
TRBV6-6 NA CASIPWQGNTEAFF
TRBV18 NA CASSPPSGVRTEAFF
TRBV4-3 TRBD2 CASSHRIAGGSTAYEQYF
TRBV5-4 NA CASSLANREVYEQYF
TRBV18 NA CASSQLSREANSPLHF
TRBV5-6 TRBD1 CASSLSPGQASLNQPQHF
TRBV6-5 TRBD1 CASSYTGDTTEAFF